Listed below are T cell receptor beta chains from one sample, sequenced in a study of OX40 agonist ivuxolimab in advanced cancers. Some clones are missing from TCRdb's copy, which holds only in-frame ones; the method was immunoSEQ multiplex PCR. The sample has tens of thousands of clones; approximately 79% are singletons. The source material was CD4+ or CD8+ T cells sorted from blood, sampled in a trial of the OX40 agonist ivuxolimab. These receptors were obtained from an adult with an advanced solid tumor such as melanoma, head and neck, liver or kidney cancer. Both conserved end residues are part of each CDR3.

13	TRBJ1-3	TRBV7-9	CAPSGYSGNTIYF
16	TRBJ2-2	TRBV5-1	CASSLQASGNTGELFF
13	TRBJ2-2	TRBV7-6	CASQGDWAGELFF
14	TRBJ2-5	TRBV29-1	CSVASGGRGETQYF
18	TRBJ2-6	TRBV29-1	CSVPGGVRALSGANVLTF
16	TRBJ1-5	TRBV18	CASSPFSRRDNQPQHF
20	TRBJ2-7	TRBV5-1	CASSPTTRQASIRLSYEQYF
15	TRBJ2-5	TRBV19	CASSMRRGTQETQYF
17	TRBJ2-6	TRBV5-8	CASSLVTDYSGANVLTF
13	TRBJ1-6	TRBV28	CASTQTGRSPLHF
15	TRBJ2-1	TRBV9	CASSAMTMGDNEQFF
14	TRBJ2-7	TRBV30	CAWSMGRISYEQYF
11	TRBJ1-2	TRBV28	CASSFSQGPTF
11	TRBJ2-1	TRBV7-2	CASSGLGEQFF
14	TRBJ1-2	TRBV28	CASRPPAGGGGYTF
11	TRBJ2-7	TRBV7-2	CASRTGYEQYF
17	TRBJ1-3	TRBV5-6	CASSALPGLDPGNTIYF
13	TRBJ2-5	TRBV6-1	CASSVTGGETQYF
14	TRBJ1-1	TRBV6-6	CASSTVQGNTEAFF
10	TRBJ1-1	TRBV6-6	CASRVREAFF
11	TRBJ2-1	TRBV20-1	CSAKGLAEQFF
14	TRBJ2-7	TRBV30	CAWSDPPTTYEQYF
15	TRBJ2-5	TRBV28	CASSFIVGYQETQYF
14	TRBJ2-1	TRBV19	CASTSDRPWDEQFF
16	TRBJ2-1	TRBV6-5	CASSYSGVAGDNEQFF
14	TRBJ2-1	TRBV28	CASVYGGSYNEQFF
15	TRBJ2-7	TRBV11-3	CASSYAGTRDYEQYF
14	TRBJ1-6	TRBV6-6	CASSWDREGSPLHF
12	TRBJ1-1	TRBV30	CAWTDPTGLAFF
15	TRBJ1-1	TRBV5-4	CASSLGQGAPTEAFF
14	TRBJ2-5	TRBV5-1	CASSLAPPRETQYF
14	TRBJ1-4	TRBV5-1	CASSPDREGEKLFF
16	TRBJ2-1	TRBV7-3	CASSFHRGALYNEQFF
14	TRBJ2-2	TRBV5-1	CASSEGTFPGELFF
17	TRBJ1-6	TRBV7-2	CASSLGAGSSYNSPLHF
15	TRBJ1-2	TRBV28	CASSFAGTTNYGYTF
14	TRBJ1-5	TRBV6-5	CASRGSLWDQPQHF
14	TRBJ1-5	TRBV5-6	CASSFAGGGQPQHF
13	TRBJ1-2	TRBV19	CASSIGMSTGYTF
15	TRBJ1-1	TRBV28	CASSFSRQGGTEAFF
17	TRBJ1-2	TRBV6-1	CASSEQLGTATNYGYTF